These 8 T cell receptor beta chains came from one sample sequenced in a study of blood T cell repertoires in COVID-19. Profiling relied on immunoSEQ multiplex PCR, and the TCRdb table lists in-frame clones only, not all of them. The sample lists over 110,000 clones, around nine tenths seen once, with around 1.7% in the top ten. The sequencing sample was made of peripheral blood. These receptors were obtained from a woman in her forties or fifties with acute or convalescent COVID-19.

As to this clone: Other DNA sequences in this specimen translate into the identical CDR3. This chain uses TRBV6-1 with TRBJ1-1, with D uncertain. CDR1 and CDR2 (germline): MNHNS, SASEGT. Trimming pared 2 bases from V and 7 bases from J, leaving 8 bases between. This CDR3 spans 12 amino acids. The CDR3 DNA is TGTGCCAGCAGTGAATGGACTCGTGAAGCTTTCTTT. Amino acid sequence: CASSEWTREAFF.

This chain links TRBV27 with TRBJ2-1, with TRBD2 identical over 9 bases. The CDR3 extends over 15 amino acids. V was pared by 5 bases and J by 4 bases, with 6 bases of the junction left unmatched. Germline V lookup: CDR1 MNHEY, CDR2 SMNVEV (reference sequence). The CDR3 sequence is CASSLSGGTYNEQFF. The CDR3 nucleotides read TGTGCCAGCAGTCTTAGCGGGGGTACATACAATGAGCAGTTCTTC.

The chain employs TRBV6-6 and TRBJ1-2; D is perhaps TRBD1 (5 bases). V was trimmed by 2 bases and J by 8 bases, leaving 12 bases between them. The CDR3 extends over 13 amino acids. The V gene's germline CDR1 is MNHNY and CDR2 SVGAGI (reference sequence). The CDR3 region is CASSYTAGQGYTF. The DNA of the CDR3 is TGTGCCAGCAGTTACACCGCGGGGCAAGGCTACACCTTC.

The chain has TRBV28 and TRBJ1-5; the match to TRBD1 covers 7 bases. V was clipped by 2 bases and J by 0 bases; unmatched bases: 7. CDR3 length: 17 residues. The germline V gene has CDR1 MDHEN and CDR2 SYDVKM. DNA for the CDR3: TGTGCCAGCAGTTTAGCGTTTGGGACAGATAGCAATCAGCCCCAGCATTTT. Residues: CASSLAFGTDSNQPQHF.

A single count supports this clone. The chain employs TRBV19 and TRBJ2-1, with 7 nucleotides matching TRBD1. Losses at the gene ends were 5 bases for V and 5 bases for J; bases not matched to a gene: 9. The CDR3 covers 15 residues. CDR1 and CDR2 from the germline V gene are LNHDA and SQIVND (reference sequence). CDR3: CASSVRDRTNNEQFF. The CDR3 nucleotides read TGTGCCAGTAGTGTCCGGGACAGAACGAACAATGAGCAGTTCTTC.

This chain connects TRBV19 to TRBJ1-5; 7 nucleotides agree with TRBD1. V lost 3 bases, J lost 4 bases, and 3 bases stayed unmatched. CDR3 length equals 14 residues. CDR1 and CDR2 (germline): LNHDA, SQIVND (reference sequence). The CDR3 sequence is CASSITDRNQPQHF. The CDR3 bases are TGTGCCAGTAGTATCACGGACAGGAATCAGCCCCAGCATTTT.

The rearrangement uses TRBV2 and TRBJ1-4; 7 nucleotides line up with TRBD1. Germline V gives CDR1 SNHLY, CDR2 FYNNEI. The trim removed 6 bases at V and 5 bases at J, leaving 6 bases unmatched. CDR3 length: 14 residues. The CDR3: CASRPGQENEKLFF. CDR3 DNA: TGTGCCAGCAGACCCGGACAGGAGAATGAAAAACTGTTTTTT.

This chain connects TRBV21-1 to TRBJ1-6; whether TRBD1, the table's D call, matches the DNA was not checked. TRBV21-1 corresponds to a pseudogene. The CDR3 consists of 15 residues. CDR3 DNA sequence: TGTGCCAGCAGAATGACAGGGGGCACTAATTCACCCCTCCACTTT. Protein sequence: CASRMTGGTNSPLHF.